These 18 T cell receptor beta chains originate from one sample sequenced in a study of blood T cells in healthy people across ages. Through a sample-barcoded 5' primer and a J-beta primer mix, a second PCR was run for roughly 6 to 12 cycles. TCRdb reanalysed the 5' RACE reads using MiXCR and keeps one entry per CDR3 protein. This sample has roughly 1.9 million distinct CDR3 sequences, with about two fifths found just once. The sequenced sample was blood. All receptors derive from a human donor in good health.

The CDR3 spells CASSRGAPSSGETQYF. The CDR3 nucleotides read TGCGCCAGCAGCCGGGGGGCCCCCTCGTCAGGGGAGACCCAGTACTTC. V and J are TRBV5-1 and TRBJ2-5; possibly TRBD2 for D (7 bases). V gave up 4 bases and J gave up 5 bases, with 21 bases separating them. CDR3 length: 16 residues. Germline CDR1 and CDR2: SGHRS and YFSETQ.

V is TRBV5-8 and J is TRBJ1-4; D unclear. The CDR3 loop spans 11 amino acids. The germline V gene encodes CDR1 SGHTS and CDR2 YDEGEE. Trimming left V 1 base short and J 11 bases short, with 6 bases between. The DNA of the CDR3 is TGTGCCAGCAGCTTGTTTGGGAAACTGTTTTTT. It specifies CASSLFGKLFF.

The DNA for the CDR3 is TGCAGTGCTAGAGATGCGAGGCGGTACACCTTC. Translated, it gives CSARDARRYTF. The rearrangement uses TRBV20-1 and TRBJ1-2; no reliable D call. Trimming stripped 0 bases from V and 11 bases from J, with 10 bases between. CDR1 is DFQATT, CDR2 SNEGSKA, per germline (reference sequence). The CDR3 spans 11 residues.

This rearrangement joins TRBV7-9 to TRBJ1-2; D is undetermined. The length of the CDR3 is 14 residues. Per germline, CDR1 SEHNR and CDR2 FQNEAQ (reference sequence). Trimming pared 3 bases from V and 7 bases from J, leaving 15 bases between. The CDR3 spells CASSFHTSLVGYTF. CDR3 nucleotides: TGTGCCAGCAGCTTTCATACATCTTTGGTTGGCTACACCTTC.

V is TRBV7-9 and J is TRBJ2-4, with D uncertain. The germline gives CDR1 SEHNR, CDR2 FQNEAQ (reference sequence). CDR3 length: 16 residues. V was cut by 5 bases and J by 3 bases, with 17 bases left in between. CDR3 coding DNA: TGTGCCAGCAGCCTCGGGTACCGGGCCAACAAAAACATTCAGTACTTC. Its translation is CASSLGYRANKNIQYF. Combining the CDR3 with reference TRBV7-9 and TRBJ2-4 gives the whole variable domain DTGVSQNPRHKITKRGQNVTFRCDPISEHNRLYWYRQTLGQGPEFLTYFQNEAQLEKSRLLSDRFSAERPKGSFSTLEIQRTEQGDSAMYLCASSLGYRANKNIQYFGAGTRLSVL.

The chain uses TRBV28 and TRBJ2-5; D is unclear. Germline CDR1 reads MDHEN; CDR2 reads SYDVKM. The germline V and J ends were trimmed by 3 bases and 2 bases, with 13 bases remaining between them. The CDR3 has 15 residues. CDR3 nucleotide sequence: TGTGCCAGCAGTTTGTTAGGGTCCACTCAAGAGACCCAGTACTTC. As protein: CASSLLGSTQETQYF.

There are a few counts of this clonotype. The chain employs TRBV7-6 and TRBJ2-7; the match to TRBD2 covers 11 bases. This CDR3 comprises 19 residues. Germline CDR1 reads SGHVS; CDR2 reads FNYEAQ. Germline trimming cut 2 bases from V and 3 bases from J; bases unmatched to any gene: 15. CDR3 DNA sequence: TGTGCCAGCAGCTTACGTGGTCCGGCTAGCGGGGGGCGAAGCTACGAGCAGTACTTC. This encodes CASSLRGPASGGRSYEQYF. Together with reference TRBV7-6 and TRBJ2-7, the CDR3 gives the full variable domain: GAGVSQSPRYKVTKRGQDVALRCDPISGHVSLYWYRQALGQGPEFLTYFNYEAQQDKSGLPNDRFSAERPEGSISTLTIQRTEQRDSAMYRCASSLRGPASGGRSYEQYFGPGTRLTVT.

The chain links TRBV28 to TRBJ1-6; no definite D call. V was trimmed by 5 bases and J by 3 bases, leaving 8 bases between them. The CDR3 is 14 amino acids. CDR1 is MDHEN and CDR2 is SYDVKM in the germline V gene. This CDR3 reads CASSPRHYNSPLHF. For the CDR3, the DNA is TGTGCCAGCAGTCCACGACACTATAATTCACCCCTCCACTTT.

This clonotype was observed a handful of times. It is unclear where the CDR3 begins or ends on the DNA, so no DNA is shown, and the CDR3 is as TCRdb lists it. The chain couples TRBV12-3 or TRBV12-4 to TRBJ1-1; the table calls TRBD1, which could not be checked here. The CDR3 has 13 residues if both end residues are counted. The CDR3 loop reads CASSFFGPGAPVF.

This clonotype was observed at least ten times. The V call is TRBV29-1, the J call TRBJ2-7; TRBD1 aligns across 10 bases. CDR1 SQVTM and CDR2 ANQGSEA come from the germline V gene. V was pared by 7 bases and J by 4 bases, with 4 bases of the junction left unmatched. The CDR3 sequence is 12 residues long. CDR3: CSAGDRGYEQYF. DNA of the CDR3: TGCAGCGCCGGGGACAGGGGTTACGAGCAGTACTTC.

The chain couples TRBV12-3 or TRBV12-4 to TRBJ1-1; 11 bases align to TRBD1. The CDR3 spans 16 residues. V lost 6 bases to trimming and J lost 6 bases; unmatched junction nucleotides: 12. CDR3 nucleotide sequence: TGTGCCAGCAGAAAGACTCCGGGACAGGGGGTCCCTGAAGCTTTCTTT. This gives the protein CASRKTPGQGVPEAFF.

This clonotype was seen once. The J gene is TRBJ1-6, the V gene TRBV7-6, with 7 bases lining up with TRBD1. Unmatched junction bases numbered 4, after V lost 0 bases and J lost 8 bases. CDR3 size: 15 residues. CDR1 and CDR2 (germline): SGHVS, FNYEAQ. The CDR3 nucleotides read TGTGCCAGCAGCTTAGCGAGACAGGGATATTCACCCCTCCACTTT. Protein sequence: CASSLARQGYSPLHF.

This clonotype was found a few times. This CDR3 reads CASSLPGPRETQYF. The CDR3 DNA reads as TGTGCCAGCAGCTTACCGGGACCACGGGAGACCCAGTACTTC. The genes are TRBV7-8 and TRBJ2-5; perhaps D is TRBD1 or TRBD2 (5 bases each). This CDR3 has 14 residues. With 2 bases removed from V and 5 bases from J, the gap between germline ends came to 12 bases. CDR1 and CDR2 from the germline V gene are SGHVS and FQNEAQ.

Note on this clonotype: The limits of the CDR3 on the DNA are not certain, so only TCRdb's listed CDR3 is given. The J gene is TRBJ2-7, the V gene TRBV12-3 or TRBV12-4; the tabulated D call, TRBD1, remains unverified against the DNA. The CDR3 sequence runs 14 residues, both termini included. This CDR3 reads CASSFGQGTYEQSF.

The V call is TRBV30, the J call TRBJ2-6; the D is unclear. CDR1 is GTSNPN, CDR2 SVGIG, per germline (reference sequence). The CDR3 covers 14 residues. Trimming took off 2 bases at V and 2 bases at J, with 7 bases between the two ends. CDR3 sequence reads: CAWSYGAGANVLTF. The DNA for the CDR3 is TGTGCCTGGAGTTATGGGGCTGGGGCCAACGTCCTGACTTTC.

In this sample, this clonotype turned up a few times. CDR3 sequence (DNA): TGTGCCAGCGGTCCCTTGGGAACCTCGGGGACCCAGTACTTC. Protein sequence: CASGPLGTSGTQYF. The chain has TRBV6-2 or TRBV6-3 and TRBJ2-5; D remains ambiguous. Trimming took 8 bases from V and 7 from J, leaving 20 bases between them. The CDR3 consists of 14 residues. Germline V lookup: CDR1 MNHEY, CDR2 SVGEGT.

J is TRBJ2-7 and V is TRBV7-9, with 8 nucleotides matching TRBD1. The germline gives CDR1 SEHNR, CDR2 FQNEAQ (reference sequence). CDR3 size: 15 residues. V gave up 5 bases and J gave up 3 bases; unmatched junction bases: 9. The CDR3 loop is CASSAGTGTHYEQYF. DNA for the CDR3: TGTGCCAGCAGCGCGGGGACAGGTACCCACTACGAGCAGTACTTC. The variable domain in full, with the rest retrieved from reference TRBV7-9 and TRBJ2-7, is DTGVSQNPRHKITKRGQNVTFRCDPISEHNRLYWYRQTLGQGPEFLTYFQNEAQLEKSRLLSDRFSAERPKGSFSTLEIQRTEQGDSAMYLCASSAGTGTHYEQYFGPGTRLTVT.

In its sample, this clonotype was seen a few times. The J gene is TRBJ2-3, the V gene TRBV3-1; D gene uncertain. The V and J ends lost 4 bases and 4 bases respectively, with 21 bases between them. The CDR3 extends over 17 amino acids. Germline V CDR1 and CDR2: LGHDT, YNNKEL (reference sequence). CDR3 residues: CASSRGQGAQQADTQYF. CDR3 nucleotides: TGTGCCAGCAGCCGGGGTCAAGGAGCCCAGCAGGCAGATACGCAGTATTTT.